The 4 T cell receptor beta chains given below trace back to one sample, sequenced in a study of T-cell reconstitution after alpha-beta-depleted transplantation in children. Molecular barcoding with unique molecular identifiers was used for the TCRbeta library. MiXCR, applied by TCRdb to the PCR reads, yields one record per CDR3 protein. The sample gives 250,000 to 300,000 distinct CDR3 sequences, about 9.5% of which show up once; approximately 7% is in the top ten. Sequenced here: PBMCs, sampled before TCRalphabeta/CD19-depleted stem cell transplant. Every receptor here comes from a boy under three years old with acute myeloid leukemia, due to receive a stem cell transplant.

There are many counts of this clonotype. The chain is built from TRBV4-2 and TRBJ2-1; D is possibly TRBD1 (6 bases). The length of the CDR3 is 18 residues. Trimming stripped 1 base from V and 6 bases from J, with 22 bases between. Germline CDR1 reads LGHNA; CDR2 reads YNFKEQ. CDR3 nucleotides: TGTGCCAGCAGCCAAGGAGGGGGAATGCGGGCAACTGTCAATGAGCAGTTCTTC. It is translated as CASSQGGGMRATVNEQFF.

This clonotype was counted a few times. This chain uses TRBV24-1 with TRBJ2-7; D not resolved. V lost 3 bases and J lost 0, with 8 bases in between. The CDR3 consists of 14 residues. The germline CDR1 and CDR2 sequences are KGHDR and SFDVKD. The CDR3 spells CATSDTGSSYEQYF. The CDR3 DNA follows: TGTGCCACCAGTGATACCGGGTCCTCCTACGAGCAGTACTTC.

This clonotype came up many times. The V call is TRBV28, the J call TRBJ2-6; D not certain. This CDR3 is built from 15 residues. Trimming took 6 bases from V and 4 from J, leaving 13 bases between them. The V gene's germline CDR1 is MDHEN and CDR2 SYDVKM. CDR3 in amino acids: CASRDRPTGANVLTF. As DNA, the CDR3 is TGTGCCAGCAGGGATCGGCCGACCGGGGCCAACGTCCTGACTTTC.

This clonotype was seen more than once but under ten times. The V call is TRBV7-9, the J call TRBJ1-2, with D tentatively TRBD1 (6 bases). The V gene lost 5 bases and the J gene lost 6 bases, with 19 bases spanning the gap. This CDR3 spans 15 amino acids. From germline, CDR1 is SEHNR and CDR2 FQNEAQ (reference sequence). CDR3 sequence: CASSARTARGDGYTF. CDR3 nucleotide sequence: TGTGCCAGCAGCGCACGGACAGCCCGGGGGGATGGCTACACCTTC.